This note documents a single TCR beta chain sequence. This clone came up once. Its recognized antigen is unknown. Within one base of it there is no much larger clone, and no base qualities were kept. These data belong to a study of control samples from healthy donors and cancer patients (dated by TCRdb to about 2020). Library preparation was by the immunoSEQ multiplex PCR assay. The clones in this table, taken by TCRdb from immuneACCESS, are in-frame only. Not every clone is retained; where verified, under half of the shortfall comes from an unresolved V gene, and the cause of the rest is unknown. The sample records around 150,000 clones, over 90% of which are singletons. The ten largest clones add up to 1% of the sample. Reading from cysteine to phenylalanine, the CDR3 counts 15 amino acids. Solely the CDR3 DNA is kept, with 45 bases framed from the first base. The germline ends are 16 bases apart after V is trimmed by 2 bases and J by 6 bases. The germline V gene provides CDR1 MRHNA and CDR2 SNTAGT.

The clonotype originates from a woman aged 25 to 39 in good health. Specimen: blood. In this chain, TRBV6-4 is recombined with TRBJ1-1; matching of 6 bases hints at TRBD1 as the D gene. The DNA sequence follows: TGTGCCAGCAGTGACACGGGACACCCGAGGGCTGAAGCTTTCTTT. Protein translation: CASSDTGHPRAEAFF.